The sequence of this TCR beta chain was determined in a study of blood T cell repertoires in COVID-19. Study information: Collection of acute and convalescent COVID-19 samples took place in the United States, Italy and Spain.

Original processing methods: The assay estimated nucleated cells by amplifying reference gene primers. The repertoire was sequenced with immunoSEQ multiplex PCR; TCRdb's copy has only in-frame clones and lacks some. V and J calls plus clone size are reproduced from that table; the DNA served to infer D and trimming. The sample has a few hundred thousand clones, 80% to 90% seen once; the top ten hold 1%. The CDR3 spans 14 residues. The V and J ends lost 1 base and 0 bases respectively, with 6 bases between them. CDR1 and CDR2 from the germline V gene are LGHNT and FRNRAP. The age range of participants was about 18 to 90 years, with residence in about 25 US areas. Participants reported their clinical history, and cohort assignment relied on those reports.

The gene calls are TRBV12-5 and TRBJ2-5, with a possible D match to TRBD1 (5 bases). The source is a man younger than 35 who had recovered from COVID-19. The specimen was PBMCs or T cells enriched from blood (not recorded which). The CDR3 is CASGLGQYQETQYF. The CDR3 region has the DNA TGTGCTAGTGGTTTGGGACAGTACCAAGAGACCCAGTACTTC.